This T cell receptor beta chain originates from a study of CD8+CD57+ T cells in acquired aplastic anemia. About the research overall: CD4+ and CD8+ cells, once sorted, gave DNA averaging roughly 3 ug. Findings and limits, study-wide: Patients versus controls showed no significant CD8+ Simpson's diversity difference. A set of 25 to 35 CD8+ CDR3 sequences was shared between patients and controls, and these sequences appeared highly expressed in patients.

V lost 4 bases and J 6 bases, leaving 13 bases between the germline ends. The length of the CDR3 is 14 residues. Germline CDR1 and CDR2: SGHVS and FNYEAQ. This clonotype was found many times. Its antigen is still unknown. Genomic DNA was employed as the template in profiling TCR beta VDJ and CDR3. TCRdb called the reads again in MiXCR, with one record for every CDR3 protein. The sample has about 240,000 distinct CDR3 sequences, around half seen once. Those patients picked for sequencing had displayed CD8+CD57+ cell expansion on flow cytometry. Each patient carried a diagnosis of severe acquired aplastic anemia.

What was sequenced was sorted CD4+, CD8+, or CD8+CD57+ T cells (not recorded which) from PBMCs. The V gene is TRBV7-6, the J gene TRBJ2-1; no firm D call. This receptor was obtained from a human donor with aplastic anemia. This CDR3 reads CASSSRVDGNEQFF. The CDR3 DNA follows: TGTGCCAGCAGCTCCCGGGTTGACGGCAATGAGCAGTTCTTC.